These 20 T cell receptor beta chains originate from one sample sequenced in a study of T cell repertoires in cytomegalovirus infection. TCRdb redid the calling of the reads with MiXCR, one entry per CDR3 protein. The sample has over 90,000 distinct CDR3 sequences; 16% are singletons. The sequencing input was PBMCs. The receptors come from a human donor in good health (CMV status not recorded). Some clones in this sample may be carry-over from other donors' samples.

This chain uses TRBV20-1 with TRBJ1-1, with 7 bases fitting TRBD1. V shed 2 bases and J 0 bases; nucleotides not matched to a gene: 6. The CDR3 extends over 15 amino acids. Germline V CDR1 and CDR2: DFQATT, SNEGSKA (reference sequence). DNA for the CDR3: TGCAGTGCTAGACGCGGGACAGTCCTGAACACTGAAGCTTTCTTT. Its protein is CSARRGTVLNTEAFF.

This clonotype has at least ten counts. This chain connects TRBV7-3 to TRBJ1-1, with 7 nucleotides matching TRBD1. CDR3 length: 14 residues. Germline loops: CDR1 SGHTA, CDR2 FQGTGA. Trimming took 4 bases from V and 4 from J; bases not matched to a gene: 6. Written as DNA, the CDR3 is TGTGCCAGCAGCTCGACGGGACAGTTCACTGAAGCTTTCTTT. It translates to CASSSTGQFTEAFF.

In this sample, this clonotype turned up a few times. The V and J genes are TRBV5-4 and TRBJ2-1; 15 positions agree with TRBD2. Per germline, CDR1 SGHNT and CDR2 YYREEE (reference sequence). The CDR3 has 18 amino acids. V was clipped by 4 bases and J by 9 bases; unmatched bases: 14. The CDR3 reads CASSPRGLAGGPLAEQFF. CDR3 coding DNA: TGTGCCAGCAGCCCACGCGGACTAGCGGGGGGGCCTTTGGCTGAGCAGTTCTTC.

This clonotype was seen ten or more times. The chain links TRBV7-2 to TRBJ2-1, with TRBD2 matching over 8 bases. CDR1 is SGHTA and CDR2 is FQGNSA in the germline V gene. The CDR3 runs to 16 residues. Trimming took 0 bases from V and 0 from J; bases not matched to a gene: 1. Here the CDR3 DNA reads TGTGCCAGCAGCTTAGCCGGGGGGGGCTCCTACAATGAGCAGTTCTTC. Translation gives CASSLAGGGSYNEQFF.

There are many counts of this clonotype. V usage is TRBV7-9 and J usage is TRBJ1-1; D gene uncertain. Germline loops: CDR1 SEHNR, CDR2 FQNEAQ (reference sequence). The CDR3 is 15 amino acids. V shed 3 bases and J shed 1 base, with 12 bases lying between them. CDR3 sequence: CASSFGLGKNTEAFF. DNA for the CDR3: TGTGCCAGCAGCTTTGGTTTGGGGAAGAACACTGAAGCTTTCTTT.

This clonotype came up many times. This chain connects TRBV4-1 to TRBJ2-7, with 7 bases fitting TRBD2. The CDR3 covers 15 residues. The germline V gene has CDR1 MGHRA and CDR2 YSYEKL. Unmatched junction bases numbered 9, after V lost 4 bases and J lost 3 bases. CDR3: CASSRQGGPNYEQYF. CDR3 DNA sequence: TGCGCCAGCAGCCGCCAGGGAGGGCCCAACTACGAGCAGTACTTC.

On this clonotype itself: This may arise from a read error, as a much more abundant clone is one base away. This CDR3 is missing its conserved last phenylalanine or tryptophan, likely due to a read error. The J gene is TRBJ1-6, the V gene TRBV28; D ambiguous. Germline values: CDR1 MDHEN, CDR2 SYDVKM. The V gene lost 2 bases and the J gene lost 9 bases, with 8 bases spanning the gap. The CDR3 has 13 residues. The DNA for the CDR3 is TGTGCCAGCAGTTTACCCTTGGGTTCACCCCTCCACTTA. This gives the protein CASSLPLGSPLHL.

This clonotype has ten or more counts. The CDR3 loop reads CASSLTGSGANVLTF. The CDR3 DNA follows: TGTGCCAGCAGTTTAACAGGCTCTGGGGCCAACGTCCTGACTTTC. The genes are TRBV7-2 and TRBJ2-6; perhaps TRBD1 as D (5 bases). The germline V gene encodes CDR1 SGHTA and CDR2 FQGNSA. With 6 bases removed from V and 0 bases from J, the gap between germline ends came to 9 bases. CDR3 length equals 15 residues.

This clonotype was seen a few times. CDR3 loop: CASSYLPGTAGSTDTQYF. The CDR3 bases are TGTGCCAGCAGCTACCTCCCGGGGACAGCTGGTAGCACAGATACGCAGTATTTT. The chain is built from TRBV9 and TRBJ2-3; 7 nucleotides match TRBD1. The germline gives CDR1 SGDLS, CDR2 YYNGEE. V shed 4 bases, J shed 0 bases, and the junction held 14 bases outside the gene matches. This CDR3 region has 18 residues.

Ten or more counts support this clonotype. The rearrangement joins TRBV7-2 to TRBJ1-4; the match to TRBD1 covers 7 bases. From germline, CDR1 is SGHTA and CDR2 FQGNSA. The V segment lost 1 base and the J segment 5 bases; nucleotides outside the gene matches: 7. This CDR3 spans 16 amino acids. Written as DNA, the CDR3 is TGTGCCAGCAGCTTAGATAGGGGACAGATAAATGAAAAACTGTTTTTT. It is translated as CASSLDRGQINEKLFF.

This clonotype was found a few times. V usage is TRBV28 and J usage is TRBJ2-3; 10 bases agree with TRBD2. Germline V gene data show CDR1 as MDHEN and CDR2 as SYDVKM. Unmatched junction bases numbered 6, after V lost 2 bases and J lost 4 bases. The CDR3 is 16 amino acids. This CDR3 is CASSLGLSGGADTQYF. The CDR3 region has the DNA TGTGCCAGCAGTTTAGGATTGAGCGGGGGGGCAGATACGCAGTATTTT.

In its sample, this clonotype was seen a few times. This CDR3 reads CSARFRTGHYTQYF. The CDR3 bases are TGCAGTGCTAGATTTAGGACGGGTCATTATACGCAGTATTTT. The chain recombines TRBV20-1 with TRBJ2-3; D is unresolved. Germline V CDR1 and CDR2: DFQATT, SNEGSKA (reference sequence). The CDR3 loop spans 14 amino acids. V was pared by 2 bases and J by 7 bases, with 16 bases between.

This clonotype was picked up many times. This rearrangement joins TRBV7-3 to TRBJ2-3, with a possible D match to TRBD2 (5 bases). The germline CDR1 and CDR2 sequences are SGHTA and FQGTGA. Trimming left V 1 base short and J 5 bases short, with 7 bases between. The CDR3 is 13 amino acids. CDR3 residues: CASSLREKDTQYF. The CDR3 bases are TGTGCCAGCAGCTTAAGGGAGAAAGATACGCAGTATTTT.

This clonotype occurred many times. The J gene is TRBJ2-1, the V gene TRBV7-2, with 8 bases aligning to TRBD2. The CDR3 has 16 residues. The ends lost 1 base at V and 0 bases at J; junction bases unmatched: 2. Germline CDR1 is SGHTA and CDR2 is FQGNSA. CDR3 sequence: CASSLGGGISYNEQFF. The DNA of the CDR3 is TGTGCCAGCAGCTTAGGCGGGGGGATCTCCTACAATGAGCAGTTCTTC.

This clonotype occurred many times. The chain couples TRBV7-2 to TRBJ2-7; TRBD1 matches at 9 bases. CDR3 size: 14 residues. From germline, CDR1 is SGHTA and CDR2 FQGNSA. The ends lost 3 bases at V and 6 bases at J; junction bases unmatched: 6. This CDR3 is CASSFRDRVSEQYF. Written as DNA, the CDR3 is TGTGCCAGCAGCTTCCGGGACAGGGTGAGCGAGCAGTACTTC.

There are many counts of this clonotype. The CDR3 here is CASSSGQLNQETQYF. DNA for the CDR3: TGTGCCAGCAGCTCCGGACAGCTTAACCAAGAGACCCAGTACTTC. This chain connects TRBV7-3 to TRBJ2-5, with D perhaps matching TRBD1 (6 bases). This CDR3 comprises 15 residues. V lost 4 bases to trimming and J lost 0 bases, with 12 bases between them. From germline, CDR1 is SGHTA and CDR2 FQGTGA.

This chain uses TRBV27 with TRBJ1-6; D gene ambiguous. The ends were cut back, 4 bases at V and 11 bases at J, with 18 bases in the middle. The CDR3 runs 15 residues. CDR1 is MNHEY and CDR2 is SMNVEV in the germline V gene (reference sequence). The CDR3 protein is CASSSLERGITPLHF. Written as DNA, the CDR3 is TGTGCCAGCAGTTCCCTTGAACGAGGGATTACACCCCTCCACTTT.

This clonotype was counted a few times. V gene TRBV6-2 or TRBV6-3 combines with J gene TRBJ2-1; maybe TRBD1 (6 bases). Looked up from germline, CDR1 is MNHEY and CDR2 is SVGEGT. The CDR3 contains 14 residues. V was pared by 4 bases and J by 5 bases, with 12 bases between. As DNA, the CDR3 is TGTGCCAGCAGTTCTTACGGGGACAACAATGAGCAGTTCTTC. This translates into CASSSYGDNNEQFF.

This clonotype was counted many times. The chain combines TRBV12-3 or TRBV12-4 with TRBJ1-1; D perhaps matches TRBD1 (5 bases). V was cut by 3 bases and J by 4 bases, with 9 bases left in between. CDR3 length: 13 residues. The CDR3 reads CASSLSGTTEAFF. CDR3 DNA sequence: TGTGCCAGCAGTTTGTCTGGGACCACTGAAGCTTTCTTT.

This clonotype was counted ten times or more. V and J are TRBV12-3 or TRBV12-4 and TRBJ2-3, with TRBD2 identical over 11 bases. After removal of 5 bases from V and 8 bases from J, the junction contained 15 bases not matched to a gene. The CDR3 extends over 17 amino acids. For the CDR3, the DNA is TGTGCCAGCAGTCCCCCGTGGAGTAGCGGGGGGGCCATTACGCAGTATTTT. Translated, it gives CASSPPWSSGGAITQYF.